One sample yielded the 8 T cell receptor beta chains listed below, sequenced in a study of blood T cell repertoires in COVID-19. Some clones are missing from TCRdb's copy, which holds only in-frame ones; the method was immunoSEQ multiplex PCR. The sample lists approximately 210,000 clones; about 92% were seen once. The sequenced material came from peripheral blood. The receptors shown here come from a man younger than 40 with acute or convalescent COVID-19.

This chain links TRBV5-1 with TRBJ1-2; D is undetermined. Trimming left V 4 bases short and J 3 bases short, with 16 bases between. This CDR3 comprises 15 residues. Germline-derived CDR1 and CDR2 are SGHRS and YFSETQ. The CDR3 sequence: CASSTSAGLYYGYTF. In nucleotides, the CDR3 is TGCGCCAGCAGCACGAGCGCGGGGTTATACTATGGCTACACCTTC.

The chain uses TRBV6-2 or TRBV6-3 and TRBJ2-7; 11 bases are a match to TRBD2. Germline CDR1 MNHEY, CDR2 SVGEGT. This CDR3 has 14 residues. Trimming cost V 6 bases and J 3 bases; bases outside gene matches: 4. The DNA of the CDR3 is TGTGCCAGCAGCCCCGGGACTAGCGGCTACGAGCAGTACTTC. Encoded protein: CASSPGTSGYEQYF.

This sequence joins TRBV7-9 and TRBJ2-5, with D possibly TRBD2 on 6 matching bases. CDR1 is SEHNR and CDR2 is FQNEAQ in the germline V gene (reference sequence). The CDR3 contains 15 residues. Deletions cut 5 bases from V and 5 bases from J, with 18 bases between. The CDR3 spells CASSAGTPRRETQYF. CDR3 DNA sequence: TGTGCCAGCAGCGCCGGGACTCCTAGAAGGGAGACCCAGTACTTC.

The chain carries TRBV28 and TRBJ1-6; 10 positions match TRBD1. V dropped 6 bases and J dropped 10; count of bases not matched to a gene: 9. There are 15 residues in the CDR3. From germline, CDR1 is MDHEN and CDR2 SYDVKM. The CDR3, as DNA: TGTGCCAGCAGACAGCCGGGACAGGGGCAATCACCCCTCCACTTT. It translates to CASRQPGQGQSPLHF.

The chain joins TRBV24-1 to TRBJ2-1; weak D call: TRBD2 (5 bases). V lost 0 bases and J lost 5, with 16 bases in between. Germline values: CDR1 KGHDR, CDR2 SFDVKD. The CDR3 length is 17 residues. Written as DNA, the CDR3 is TGTGCCACCAGTGATTTGTCCTCCGGAGTAGCGCACAATGAGCAGTTCTTC. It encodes CATSDLSSGVAHNEQFF.

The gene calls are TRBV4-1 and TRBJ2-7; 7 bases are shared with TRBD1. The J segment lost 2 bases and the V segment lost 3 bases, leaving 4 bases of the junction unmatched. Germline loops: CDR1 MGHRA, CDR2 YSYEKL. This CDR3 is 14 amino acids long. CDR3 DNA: TGCGCCAGCAGCCACGGGACAGCGACCTACGAGCAGTACTTC. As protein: CASSHGTATYEQYF.

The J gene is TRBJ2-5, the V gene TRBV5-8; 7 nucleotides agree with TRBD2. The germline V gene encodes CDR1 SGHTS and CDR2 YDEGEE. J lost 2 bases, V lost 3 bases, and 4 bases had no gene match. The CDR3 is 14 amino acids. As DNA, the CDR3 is TGTGCCAGCAGCTGGCTAGCGGTTCAAGAGACCCAGTACTTC. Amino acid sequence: CASSWLAVQETQYF.

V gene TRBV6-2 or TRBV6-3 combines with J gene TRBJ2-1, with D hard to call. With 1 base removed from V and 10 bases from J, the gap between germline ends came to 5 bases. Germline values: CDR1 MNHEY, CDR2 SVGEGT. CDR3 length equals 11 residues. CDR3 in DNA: TGTGCCAGCAGTTACTGGCAAGAGCAGTTCTTC. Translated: CASSYWQEQFF.